The source of this T cell receptor beta chain is a study of blood T cell repertoires in COVID-19. Study-wide context: Collection of acute and convalescent COVID-19 samples took place in the United States, Italy and Spain. Sample material is recorded as cDNA or gDNA derived from T cells, B-cell-depleted T cells, or PBMCs.

Germline lookup yields CDR1 LNHDA and CDR2 SQIVND (reference sequence). V lost 7 bases, J lost 1 base, and 13 bases lay in between. This CDR3 contains 14 residues. As originally analysed: Using reference gene primer amplification, nucleated cell counts were estimated. Measured with immunoSEQ multiplex PCR; TCRdb has only the in-frame clones, and not every one. That table is the source of V, J and clone size, and D and trimming were worked out from the DNA. The sample yields about 230,000 clones, around 84% seen once. This sequence was found in a man aged 40-55 years who had recovered from COVID-19. The chain has TRBV19 and TRBJ1-1; D might be TRBD1 (6 bases). The sample consisted of peripheral blood. The CDR3 region has the DNA TGTGCCAGTAAAGAGCCACAGGGGAACACTGAAGCTTTCTTT. It codes for CASKEPQGNTEAFF.